This is a list of T cell receptor beta chains from one sample in a study of blood T cell repertoires in COVID-19. The method was immunoSEQ multiplex PCR; TCRdb's version includes in-frame clones alone and lacks a portion of them. The data contain 25,000 to 40,000 clones, less than 95% of them singletons. The sample comprised peripheral blood. These receptors were taken from a man between 65 and 79 years old with active or convalescent COVID-19. CDR3s include the opening cysteine and the closing phenylalanine or tryptophan. The D gene is left open where the match is weak. The size of a clone is reported for some rows only, either as once, few or many, or as a class for expanded clones.

d_call,clone_size,v_call,j_call,cdr3_nt,cdr3_aa
.,.,TRBV14,TRBJ1-2,TGTGCCAGCAGCCAAAACTTACAGGGTAATGGCTACACCTTC,CASSQNLQGNGYTF
TRBD1,.,TRBV30,TRBJ1-2,TGTGCCTTGCAGGGGGCGCAAAACTATGGCTACACCTTC,CALQGAQNYGYTF
TRBD2,few,TRBV5-1,TRBJ2-7,TGCGCCAGCAGCCCGGTTAGCGGGAGGGCCGGCGAGCAGTACTTC,CASSPVSGRAGEQYF
.,.,TRBV3-1/TRBV3-2,TRBJ1-2,TGTGCCAGCAGCCCGGGCGGGATTCGCTTC,CASSPGGIRF
.,.,TRBV6-5,TRBJ1-6,TGTGCCAGCAGTTACTCGGGGCAGAGGTATAATTCACCCCTCCACTTT,CASSYSGQRYNSPLHF
.,.,TRBV2,TRBJ2-3,TGTGCCAGCAGTGACAAATGGGCCACAGATACGCAGTATTTT,CASSDKWATDTQYF
.,once,TRBV7-2,TRBJ2-3,TGTGCCAGCAGCAAAGACATACCCCCAGGAGATACGCAGTATTTT,CASSKDIPPGDTQYF
TRBD1,.,TRBV19,TRBJ1-5,TGTGCCAGTAGGGGGACAGGGCCGGGAAGACAGCCCCAGCATTTT,CASRGTGPGRQPQHF
TRBD1,.,TRBV7-9,TRBJ1-2,TGTGCCAGCAGCCTCGGACAGGGGGCTGGCTACACCTTC,CASSLGQGAGYTF
TRBD1,.,TRBV7-2,TRBJ1-2,TGTGCCAGCAGCGAACAGGGGACGGTTTACTATGGCTACACCTTC,CASSEQGTVYYGYTF
.,.,TRBV2,TRBJ1-5,TGTGCCAGCAGGAGGGATAGCAATCAGCCCCAGCATTTT,CASRRDSNQPQHF
.,once,TRBV5-1,TRBJ2-3,TGCGCCAGCAGCCCTGGGACTGGATCTAGCACAGATACGCAGTATTTT,CASSPGTGSSTDTQYF
.,once,TRBV5-8,TRBJ1-1,TGTGCCAGCATCCCTTTCCGGGACCGAGGGGGGAACACTGAAGCTTTCTTT,CASIPFRDRGGNTEAFF
.,.,TRBV11-1,TRBJ1-2,TGTGCCAGCAGCTCGAACAGGGTTTATGGCTACACCTTC,CASSSNRVYGYTF
.,.,TRBV30,TRBJ1-2,TGTGCCTGGACGGTGGGGGCGAGTTATGGCTACACCTTC,CAWTVGASYGYTF
TRBD1,.,TRBV6-5,TRBJ1-1,TGTGCCAGCAGTACCCGGACAGGGGTTGTAGCTTTCTTT,CASSTRTGVVAFF
.,.,TRBV2,TRBJ1-6,TGTGCCAGCAACTCAGGACAGTTATTTCCACCCCTCCACTTT,CASNSGQLFPPLHF
.,.,TRBV5-4,TRBJ2-5,TGTGCCAGCAGCTTGGGAGGGGACAAGCAAGAGACCCAGTACTTC,CASSLGGDKQETQYF
TRBD2,few,TRBV5-1,TRBJ2-1,TGCGCCAGCACCCTAGCGGGAGAGATGGATGAGCAGTTCTTC,CASTLAGEMDEQFF
.,few,TRBV2,TRBJ1-6,TGTGCCAGCAGTGAAACTAGCTCCTATAATTCACCCCTCCACTTT,CASSETSSYNSPLHF
TRBD2,.,TRBV7-3,TRBJ2-2,TGTGCCAGCAGCCGGCAGCGGGACGGATCCGGGGAGCTGTTTTTT,CASSRQRDGSGELFF
TRBD2,few,TRBV5-6,TRBJ2-3,TGTGCCAGCAGCTTATTTAGCGGGGCTAGCACAGATACGCAGTATTTT,CASSLFSGASTDTQYF
.,.,TRBV6-5,TRBJ1-1,TGTGCCAGCAGTTCCATACCCAGTACTGAAGCTTTCTTT,CASSSIPSTEAFF
.,.,TRBV27,TRBJ1-1,TGTGCCAGCAGTTCCCTGGGGGGTGAAGCTTTCTTT,CASSSLGGEAFF
TRBD1,.,TRBV5-1,TRBJ1-1,TGCGCCAGCAGCACCGACCCCACAGGGGGCACTGAAGCTTTCTTT,CASSTDPTGGTEAFF
TRBD2,.,TRBV11-2,TRBJ2-5,TGTGCCAGCAGCCGCTCTCTAGCGGAAGAGACCCAGTACTTC,CASSRSLAEETQYF
TRBD2,few,TRBV10-3,TRBJ2-1,TGTGCCATCAGTGAGTCGAGCGGGAGAGGGGCCTACAATGAGCAGTTCTTC,CAISESSGRGAYNEQFF
.,.,TRBV2,TRBJ2-5,TGTGCCACACGGTTGGGCAGCCAAGAGACCCAGTACTTC,CATRLGSQETQYF
TRBD1,.,TRBV6-5,TRBJ1-2,TGTGCCAGCACCGCGGACAGGATACTAGGAGGCTACACCTTC,CASTADRILGGYTF
.,.,TRBV4-2,TRBJ1-3,TGTGCCAGCAGCCAAGGCGGGACTGGAAACACCATATATTTT,CASSQGGTGNTIYF
.,.,TRBV5-1,TRBJ1-3,TGCGCCAGCAGCTTGGCCCCTTGGGGAGAAGCTGGAAACACCATATATTTT,CASSLAPWGEAGNTIYF
TRBD1,.,TRBV9,TRBJ1-2,TGTGCCAGCAACCCCGGGGGACAGAACTATGGCTACACCTTC,CASNPGGQNYGYTF
TRBD1,.,TRBV6-6,TRBJ1-3,TGTGCCAGCAGGGGAAGGACAGGGGATGGAAACACCATATATTTT,CASRGRTGDGNTIYF
.,.,TRBV10-2,TRBJ1-1,TGCGCCAGCAGGGGACGGGACATTCAAATTCGGACTGAAGCTTTCTTT,CASRGRDIQIRTEAFF
.,.,TRBV28,TRBJ1-5,TGTGCCAGCGGGACACCATATCAGCCCCAGCATTTT,CASGTPYQPQHF
TRBD1,.,TRBV28,TRBJ2-5,TGTGCCAGCAGTCCAGGGGGAATCCAAGAGACCCAGTACTTC,CASSPGGIQETQYF
.,.,TRBV5-5,TRBJ2-2,TGTGCCAGCAGCTCGTTGAGAACCGGGGAGCTGTTTTTT,CASSSLRTGELFF
TRBD1,.,TRBV7-2,TRBJ1-1,TGTGCCAGCAGCTCAAGACAGGGGGTGATGGCTTTCTTT,CASSSRQGVMAFF
.,few,TRBV5-1,TRBJ1-2,TGCGCCAGCAGCATCGGGGGAGGACCTAACTATGGCTACACCTTC,CASSIGGGPNYGYTF
TRBD1,.,TRBV9,TRBJ2-5,TGTGCCAGCAGCGTAACAGGGGTTGAGGGGACCCAGTACTTC,CASSVTGVEGTQYF
TRBD2,.,TRBV6-5,TRBJ2-1,TGTGCCAGCCGACTAGCGGGAGGCCAGGGCAATGAGCAGTTCTTC,CASRLAGGQGNEQFF
.,.,TRBV18,TRBJ2-7,TGTGCCAGCTCCTTCGGACTATACGAGCAGTACTTC,CASSFGLYEQYF
.,.,TRBV19,TRBJ1-5,TGTGCCAGTAGGGGACAACCTGGTCAGCCCCAGCATTTT,CASRGQPGQPQHF
.,.,TRBV5-1,TRBJ2-2,TGCGCCAGCAGCGGGGGGGCCAACACCGGGGAGCTGTTTTTT,CASSGGANTGELFF
.,once,TRBV18,TRBJ1-3,TGTGCCAGCTCACAGACGAGGGAGGGAGCCTCAGGAAACACCATATATTTT,CASSQTREGASGNTIYF
.,.,TRBV19,TRBJ1-2,TGTGCCAGTAGTACAGTGAGGACTTATGGCTACACCTTC,CASSTVRTYGYTF
TRBD1,.,TRBV7-2,TRBJ1-6,TGTGCCAGCAGCTTCGGACAGGAGTCGGTCGGCCTCCACTTT,CASSFGQESVGLHF
.,.,TRBV6-6,TRBJ1-6,TGTGCCACCTCCCTCCGGGTCTCCTATAATTCACCCCTCCACTTT,CATSLRVSYNSPLHF
.,.,TRBV2,TRBJ2-7,TGTGCCAGCAGCGGAGACTGGCCCGCCTACGAGCAGTACTTC,CASSGDWPAYEQYF
.,.,TRBV29-1,TRBJ2-7,TGCAGCGTTGAAGTGCAGACTTCCTACGAGCAGTACTTC,CSVEVQTSYEQYF
.,.,TRBV20-1,TRBJ2-5,TGCAGTGCTTCCACAGGGGAGACCCAGTACTTC,CSASTGETQYF
.,.,TRBV27,TRBJ1-1,TGTGCCAGCAGTTTAACCCGGACAGTTGGCCCTAACACTGAAGCTTTCTTT,CASSLTRTVGPNTEAFF
.,.,TRBV12-3/TRBV12-4,TRBJ1-1,TGTGCCAGCAGTTTAGGAGTGGAAGCTTTCTTT,CASSLGVEAFF
TRBD1,.,TRBV28,TRBJ1-2,TGTGCCAGCAGAGGGGGACAGGGGGCGCGGGGCTACACCTTC,CASRGGQGARGYTF
.,.,TRBV5-1,TRBJ1-1,TGCGCCAGCAGCTTGGACAGACTAATGAACACTGAAGCTTTCTTT,CASSLDRLMNTEAFF
.,.,TRBV9,TRBJ2-5,TGTGCCAGCAGCGTGAGAGGCGGCAGTCAAGAGACCCAGTACTTC,CASSVRGGSQETQYF
TRBD2,.,TRBV6-2/TRBV6-3,TRBJ2-4,TGTGCCAGCAGTTACTCGCCGGGACTAGCGGGGGGGCGAGCCAAAAACATTCAGTACTTC,CASSYSPGLAGGRAKNIQYF
.,.,TRBV7-2,TRBJ2-6,TGTGCCAGCAGACTTGGGGCCAACGTCCTGACTTTC,CASRLGANVLTF
TRBD1,.,TRBV2,TRBJ2-6,TGTGCCAGCAGTCCCGGGACAGTTGGGGCCAACGTCCTGACTTTC,CASSPGTVGANVLTF
.,.,TRBV15,TRBJ1-5,TGTGCCACCAGCAGAGGTTACAGGGAGAGCAATCAGCCCCAGCATTTT,CATSRGYRESNQPQHF